This T cell receptor (beta chain) was recovered during a study of T cells in Graves' hyperthyroidism and ophthalmopathy. This clonotype was detected only a few times. Amplification targeted TCR beta CDR3 regions from RNA transcripts. When the TCR CDR3 underwent first-round RT-PCR, the HTBI primer set was used. TCRdb ran MiXCR on the multiplex PCR reads and lists one entry per CDR3 protein. The sample shows about 610,000 distinct CDR3 sequences, about 43% of them seen only once. CDR3 length: 19 residues. The germline V gene has CDR1 SGHNT and CDR2 YYREEE (reference sequence). Trimming at V came to 3 bases and at J to 4 bases, leaving 19 bases not matched to a gene.

The TCR comes from a woman aged 18-30 years with Graves' hyperthyroidism. Sequencing was done on a sample of peripheral blood or thyroid tissue (not recorded which). V and J are TRBV5-4 and TRBJ2-5, with 9 nucleotides matching TRBD1. CDR3 DNA: TGTGCCAGCAGCTCAACCTCAGACAGGGGGATTGCTAACCTAGAGACCCAGTACTTC. This codes for CASSSTSDRGIANLETQYF.